Presented here are 9 T cell receptor beta chains from one specimen sequenced in a study of blood T cell repertoires in COVID-19. Assay: immunoSEQ multiplex PCR; the TCRdb copy retains only in-frame clones and omits some. The table lists approximately 480,000 clones, roughly 90% of them singletons. The sample was PBMCs or T cells enriched from blood (not recorded which). The source of these receptors is a young woman who had recovered from COVID-19.

This clone occurred a few times. The V and J genes are TRBV7-2 and TRBJ1-6; D perhaps matches TRBD1 (5 bases). The CDR3 is 14 amino acids. Trimming took 1 base from V and 7 from J, leaving 8 bases between them. In germline, CDR1 is SGHTA, CDR2 FQGNSA. The CDR3 protein is CASSLGGGNSPLHF. The CDR3 coding sequence is TGTGCCAGCAGCTTAGGGGGGGGAAATTCACCCCTCCACTTT.

A few counts support this clone. The chain uses TRBV7-2 and TRBJ1-4; D might be TRBD1 (6 bases). The CDR3 contains 17 residues. CDR1 SGHTA and CDR2 FQGNSA come from the germline V gene. Deletions cut 1 base from V and 0 bases from J, with 12 bases between. The CDR3 bases are TGTGCCAGCAGCTTAGTTGGGACACTGTCAACTAATGAAAAACTGTTTTTT. It is translated as CASSLVGTLSTNEKLFF. Supplemented by reference TRBV7-2 and TRBJ1-4, the full variable domain reads GAGVSQSPSNKVTEKGKDVELRCDPISGHTALYWYRQSLGQGLEFLIYFQGNSAPDKSGLPSDRFSAERTGGSVSTLTIQRTQQEDSAVYLCASSLVGTLSTNEKLFFGSGTQLSVL.

This chain connects TRBV18 to TRBJ1-1; TRBD1 aligns across 7 bases. Trimming cost V 5 bases and J 5 bases; bases outside gene matches: 5. CDR3 size: 13 residues. Per the germline V gene, CDR1 is KGHSH and CDR2 is LQKENI. The CDR3 sequence: CASSEGAETEAFF. CDR3 DNA sequence: TGTGCCAGCTCAGAGGGGGCAGAAACTGAAGCTTTCTTT.

V and J are TRBV12-5 and TRBJ1-3, with D possibly matching TRBD1 (5 bases). This CDR3 contains 17 residues. V lost 0 bases and J 4 bases, leaving 16 bases between the germline ends. Germline V gene sequence: CDR1 LGHNT, CDR2 FRNRAP. CDR3 protein: CASGLVIWGEAGNTIYF. The CDR3 DNA sequence: TGTGCTAGTGGTTTGGTAATATGGGGGGAGGCCGGAAACACCATATATTTT.

The chain has TRBV4-1 and TRBJ1-6; D gene unclear. V lost 1 base and J 8 bases, leaving 12 bases between the germline ends. CDR1 and CDR2 (germline): MGHRA, YSYEKL. CDR3 length: 15 residues. DNA of the CDR3: TGCGCCAGCAGCCAAGTTCGCCCGTCGGATTCACCCCTCCACTTT. As protein: CASSQVRPSDSPLHF.

The chain is built from TRBV19 and TRBJ1-1; D gene uncertain. The germline V gene encodes CDR1 LNHDA and CDR2 SQIVND (reference sequence). There are 14 residues in the CDR3. The germline V and J ends were trimmed by 1 base and 1 base, with 7 bases remaining between them. CDR3 sequence reads: CASSIGRWNTEAFF. In DNA form, the CDR3 reads TGTGCCAGTAGTATAGGGAGGTGGAACACTGAAGCTTTCTTT.

The V call is TRBV4-1, the J call TRBJ1-1; maybe TRBD1 (6 bases). This CDR3 spans 15 amino acids. Germline V gene lookup returns CDR1 MGHRA and CDR2 YSYEKL. V was pared by 6 bases and J by 3 bases, with 17 bases between. The CDR3 DNA is TGCGCCAGCAGACTAGTACAGGGAAGGGACACTGAAGCTTTCTTT. Translating gives CASRLVQGRDTEAFF.

The chain uses TRBV4-1 and TRBJ1-1; 8 bases map to TRBD1. Germline CDR1 reads MGHRA; CDR2 reads YSYEKL. V trimming: 3 bases; J trimming: 3 bases; junction bases outside the gene matches: 9. CDR3 length: 16 amino acids. The CDR3 bases are TGCGCCAGCAGCCAGTTTTTACAGGGGGTAGACACTGAAGCTTTCTTT. Translating it yields CASSQFLQGVDTEAFF.

The chain recombines TRBV28 with TRBJ1-2; D remains ambiguous. V lost 8 bases and J lost 0, with 10 bases in between. This CDR3 region has 13 residues. Germline loops: CDR1 MDHEN, CDR2 SYDVKM. The DNA for the CDR3 is TGTGCCAGCCAAGAGCCCGCTAACTATGGCTACACCTTC. Translating it yields CASQEPANYGYTF.